This TCR beta chain is drawn from a study of cytomegalovirus exposure and HLA in healthy donors. On the study more broadly: HLA-typed donors were the source of 90 million or so unique TCRs, which an early data release held. Findings and limits, study-wide: An analysis was carried out at a later point. It showed that HLA-associated TCR beta chains were more clonally expanded than equally common non-associated chains. Using the classifier, cytomegalovirus status was reportedly diagnosed with high specificity and sensitivity.

The CDR3 is 12 residues long. Germline V lookup: CDR1 SQVTM, CDR2 ANQGSEA. Deletions cut 1 base from V and 5 bases from J, with 8 bases between. 60 Vbeta and 13 Jbeta primers were used in PCR. Per the authors' pipeline: Roughly 81 million unique TCR beta chains, roughly 11 million shared, were counted in a later analysis. The method was immunoSEQ multiplex PCR; TCRdb's version includes in-frame clones alone and lacks a portion of them. The V and J calls and clone size come from that table; D and trimming were worked out from the DNA. There are around 200,000 clones in the sample; over 60% occur only once, and under 5% lies in the top ten. This clone was seen more than once but under ten times. Antigen unknown.

Source material: PBMCs. The chain carries TRBV29-1 and TRBJ1-2, with D unresolved. This sequence originates from a man aged 25 to 40 in good health and CMV-seropositive. The CDR3 nucleotides are TGCAGCGTTGAAGCGGGTTCTTATGGCTACACCTTC. This gives the protein CSVEAGSYGYTF.